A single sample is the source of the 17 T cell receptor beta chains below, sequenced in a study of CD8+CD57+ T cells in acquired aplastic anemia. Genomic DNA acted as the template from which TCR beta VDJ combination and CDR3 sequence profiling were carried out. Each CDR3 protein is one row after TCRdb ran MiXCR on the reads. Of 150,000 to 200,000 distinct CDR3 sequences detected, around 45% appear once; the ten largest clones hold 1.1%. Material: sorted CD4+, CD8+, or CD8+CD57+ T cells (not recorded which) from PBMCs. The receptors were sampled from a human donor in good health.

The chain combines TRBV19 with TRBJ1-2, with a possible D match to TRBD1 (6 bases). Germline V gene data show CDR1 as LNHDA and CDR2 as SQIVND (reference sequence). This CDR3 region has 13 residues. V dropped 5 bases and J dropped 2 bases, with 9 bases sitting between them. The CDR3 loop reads CASSFQGNYGYTF. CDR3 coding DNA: TGTGCCAGTAGTTTTCAGGGGAACTATGGCTACACCTTC.

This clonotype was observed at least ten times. In DNA form, the CDR3 reads TGTGCCAGCAGCTTGGTCGAGAAGATTCCTATTGGCTACACCTTC. Translation gives CASSLVEKIPIGYTF. This chain uses TRBV5-4 with TRBJ1-2, with D uncertain. Germline V gene data show CDR1 as SGHNT and CDR2 as YYREEE (reference sequence). CDR3 length: 15 amino acids. The V and J ends lost 0 bases and 7 bases respectively, with 16 bases between them.

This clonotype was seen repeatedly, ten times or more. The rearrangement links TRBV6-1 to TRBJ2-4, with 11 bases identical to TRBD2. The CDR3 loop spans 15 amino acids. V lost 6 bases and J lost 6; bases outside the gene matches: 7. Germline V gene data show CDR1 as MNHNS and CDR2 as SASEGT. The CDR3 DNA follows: TGTGCCAGCAGCGGGACTAGCGGCGGAAGAAACATTCAGTACTTC. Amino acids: CASSGTSGGRNIQYF.

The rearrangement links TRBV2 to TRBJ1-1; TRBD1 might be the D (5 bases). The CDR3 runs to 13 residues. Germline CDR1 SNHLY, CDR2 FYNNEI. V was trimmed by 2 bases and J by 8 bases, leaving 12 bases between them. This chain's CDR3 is CASSERGFTEAFF. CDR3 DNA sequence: TGTGCCAGCAGTGAACGGGGGTTCACCGAAGCTTTCTTT. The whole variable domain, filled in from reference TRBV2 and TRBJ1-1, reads EPEVTQTPSHQVTQMGQEVILRCVPISNHLYFYWYRQILGQKVEFLVSFYNNEISEKSEIFDDQFSVERPDGSNFTLKIRSTKLEDSAMYFCASSERGFTEAFFGQGTRLTVV.

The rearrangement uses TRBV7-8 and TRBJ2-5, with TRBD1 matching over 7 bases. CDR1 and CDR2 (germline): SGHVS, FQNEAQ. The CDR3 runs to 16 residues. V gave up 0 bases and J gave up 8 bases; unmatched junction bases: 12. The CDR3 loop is CASSLAGTASLLTQYF. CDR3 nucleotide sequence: TGTGCCAGCAGCTTAGCGGGGACAGCCAGCCTCCTTACCCAGTACTTC.

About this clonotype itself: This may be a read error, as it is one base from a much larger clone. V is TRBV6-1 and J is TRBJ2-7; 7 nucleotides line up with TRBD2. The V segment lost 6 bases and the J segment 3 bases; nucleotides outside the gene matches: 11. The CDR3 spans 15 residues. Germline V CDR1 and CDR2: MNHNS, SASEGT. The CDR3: CASRARGASGYEQYF. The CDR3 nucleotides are TGTGCCAGCAGAGCCCGAGGGGCTAGCGGCTACGAGCAGTACTTC.

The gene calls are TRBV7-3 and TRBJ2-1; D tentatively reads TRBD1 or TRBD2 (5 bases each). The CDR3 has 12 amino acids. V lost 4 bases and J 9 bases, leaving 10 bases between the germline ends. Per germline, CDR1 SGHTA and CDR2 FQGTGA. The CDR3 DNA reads TGTGCCAGCAGCTGGGGACGGGGTGAGCAGTTCTTC. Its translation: CASSWGRGEQFF.

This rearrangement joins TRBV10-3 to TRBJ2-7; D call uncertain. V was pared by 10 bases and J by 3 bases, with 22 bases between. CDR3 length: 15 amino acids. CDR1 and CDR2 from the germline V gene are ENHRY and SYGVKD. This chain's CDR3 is CASSPSVGELYEQYF. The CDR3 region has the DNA TGTGCCAGCTCACCCTCTGTCGGAGAACTCTACGAGCAGTACTTC.

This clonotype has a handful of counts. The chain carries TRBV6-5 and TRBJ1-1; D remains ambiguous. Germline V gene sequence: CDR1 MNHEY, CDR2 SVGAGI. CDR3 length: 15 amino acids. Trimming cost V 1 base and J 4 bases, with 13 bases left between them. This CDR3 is CASSYLPGQATEAFF. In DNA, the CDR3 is TGTGCCAGCAGTTACTTACCTGGGCAGGCCACTGAAGCTTTCTTT.

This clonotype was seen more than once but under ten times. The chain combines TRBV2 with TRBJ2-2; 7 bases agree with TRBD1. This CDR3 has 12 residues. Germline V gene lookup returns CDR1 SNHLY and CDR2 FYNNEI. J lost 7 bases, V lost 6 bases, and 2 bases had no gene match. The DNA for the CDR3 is TGTGCCAGCAGGCAGGGGGTCGGGGAGCTGTTTTTT. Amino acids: CASRQGVGELFF.

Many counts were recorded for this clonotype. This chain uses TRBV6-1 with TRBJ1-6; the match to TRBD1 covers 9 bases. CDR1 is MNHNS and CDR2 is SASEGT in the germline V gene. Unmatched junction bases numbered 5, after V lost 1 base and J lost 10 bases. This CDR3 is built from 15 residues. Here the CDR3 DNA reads TGTGCCAGCAGTGAAGTACAGGGGGCAGGCTCACCCCTCCACTTT. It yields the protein CASSEVQGAGSPLHF.

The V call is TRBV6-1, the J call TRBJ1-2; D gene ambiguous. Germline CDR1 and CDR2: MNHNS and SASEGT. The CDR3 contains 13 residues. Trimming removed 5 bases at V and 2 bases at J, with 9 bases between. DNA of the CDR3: TGTGCCAGCAGTATTTCCGAGAACTATGGCTACACCTTC. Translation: CASSISENYGYTF.

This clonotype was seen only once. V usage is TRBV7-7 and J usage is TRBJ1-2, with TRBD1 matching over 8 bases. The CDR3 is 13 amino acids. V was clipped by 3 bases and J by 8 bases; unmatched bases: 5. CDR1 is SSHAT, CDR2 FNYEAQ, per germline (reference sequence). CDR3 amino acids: CASSLTGERGYTF. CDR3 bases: TGTGCCAGCAGCTTGACAGGGGAACGGGGCTACACCTTC.

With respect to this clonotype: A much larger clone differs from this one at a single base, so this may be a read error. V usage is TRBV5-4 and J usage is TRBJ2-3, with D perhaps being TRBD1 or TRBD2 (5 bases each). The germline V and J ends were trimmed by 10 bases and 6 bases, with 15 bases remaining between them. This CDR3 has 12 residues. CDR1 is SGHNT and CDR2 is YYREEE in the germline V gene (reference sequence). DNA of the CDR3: TGTGCCGGCAACCCGTGGGGGGATACGCAGTATTTT. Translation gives CAGNPWGDTQYF.

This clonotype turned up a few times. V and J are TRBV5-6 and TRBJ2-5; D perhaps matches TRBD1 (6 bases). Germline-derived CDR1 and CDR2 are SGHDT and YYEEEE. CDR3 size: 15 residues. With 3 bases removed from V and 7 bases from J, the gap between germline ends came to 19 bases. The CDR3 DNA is TGTGCCAGCAGCTCTACAGGGCGAATCGCGTGGACCCAGTACTTC. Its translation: CASSSTGRIAWTQYF.

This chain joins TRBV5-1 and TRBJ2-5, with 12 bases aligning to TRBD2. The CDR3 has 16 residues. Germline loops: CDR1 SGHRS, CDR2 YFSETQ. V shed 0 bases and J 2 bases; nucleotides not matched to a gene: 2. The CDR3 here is CASSLAGLAGQETQYF. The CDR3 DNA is TGCGCCAGCAGCTTGGCCGGACTAGCGGGACAAGAGACCCAGTACTTC.

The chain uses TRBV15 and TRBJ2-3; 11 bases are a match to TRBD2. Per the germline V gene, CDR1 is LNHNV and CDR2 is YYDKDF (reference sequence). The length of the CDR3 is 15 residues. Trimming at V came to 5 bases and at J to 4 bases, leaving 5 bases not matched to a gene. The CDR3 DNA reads TGTGCCACCAGCCTTAGCGGGAGGGCCGCAGATACGCAGTATTTT. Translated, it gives CATSLSGRAADTQYF.